The clone carrying this TCR beta chain showed up just a few times. Its antigen remains unknown. The data are from a study of shared clonotypes between healthy human individuals. The study, taken as a whole, reports: Sequencing depth was expected to influence donor clonotype sharing.

At deep level, the assay was performed. Sequencing was performed with immunoSEQ multiplex PCR; in TCRdb, only in-frame clones are kept and a portion is missing. The table has 490,000 or so clones, 79% seen once. The germline CDR1 and CDR2 sequences are SQVTM and ANQGSEA. The J segment lost 7 bases and the V segment lost 4 bases, leaving 10 bases of the junction unmatched. CDR3 length: 16 residues. The sequencing input was PBMCs. This receptor was taken from a woman between 35 and 50 years old in good health. Some clones in this sample may be carry-over from other donors' samples. V gene TRBV29-1 combines with J gene TRBJ2-2; 12 positions agree with TRBD2. DNA of the CDR3: TGCAGCGTTGTCCCTAGCGGGAGGGCCGCGGTCGGGGAGCTGTTTTTT. This encodes CSVVPSGRAAVGELFF.